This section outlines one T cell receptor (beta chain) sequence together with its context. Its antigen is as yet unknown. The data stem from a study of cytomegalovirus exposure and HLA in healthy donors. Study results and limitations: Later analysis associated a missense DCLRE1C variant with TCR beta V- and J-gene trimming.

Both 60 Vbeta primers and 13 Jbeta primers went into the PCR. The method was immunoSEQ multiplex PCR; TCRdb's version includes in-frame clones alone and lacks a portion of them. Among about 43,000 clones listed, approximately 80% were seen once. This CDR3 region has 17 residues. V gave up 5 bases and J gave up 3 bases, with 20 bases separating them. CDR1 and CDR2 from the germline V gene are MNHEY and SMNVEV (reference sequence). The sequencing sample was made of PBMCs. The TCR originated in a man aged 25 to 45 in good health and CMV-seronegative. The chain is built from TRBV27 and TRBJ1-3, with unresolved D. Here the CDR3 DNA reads TGTGCCAGCAGTCCCAAGAAACCTCCAGTGATTGGAAACACCATATATTTT. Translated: CASSPKKPPVIGNTIYF.